A single sample gave rise to the 29 T cell receptor beta chains below, sequenced in a study of blood T cell repertoires in COVID-19. Using immunoSEQ multiplex PCR, the repertoire was profiled, and TCRdb retains in-frame clones only, with some absent. The sample carries under 200,000 clones, around 87% recorded once. Sequenced material: peripheral blood. The origin of the receptors is a man in his forties with active or convalescent COVID-19.

The V and J genes are TRBV2 and TRBJ2-3; a possible D gene is TRBD1 (5 bases). Germline CDR1 is SNHLY and CDR2 is FYNNEI. Deletions cut 5 bases from V and 2 bases from J, with 8 bases between. The CDR3 loop spans 13 amino acids. For the CDR3, the DNA is TGTGCCAGCAGTTGGGGCCCCACAGATACGCAGTATTTT. This translates into CASSWGPTDTQYF.

The chain couples TRBV5-1 to TRBJ1-3; maybe TRBD1 (5 bases). The V gene lost 0 bases and the J gene lost 3 bases, with 10 bases spanning the gap. CDR1 and CDR2 from the germline V gene are SGHRS and YFSETQ. This CDR3 is 15 amino acids long. The chain's CDR3 is CASSLEGTSGNTIYF. CDR3 DNA sequence: TGCGCCAGCAGCTTGGAGGGGACTAGTGGAAACACCATATATTTT.

This chain connects TRBV6-2 or TRBV6-3 to TRBJ1-4, with D unclear. V was clipped by 6 bases and J by 0 bases, with 8 bases between them. The CDR3 consists of 14 residues. CDR1 MNHEY and CDR2 SVGEGT come from the germline V gene. The CDR3 sequence is CASSLVATNEKLFF. CDR3 nucleotides: TGTGCCAGCAGCCTCGTTGCAACTAATGAAAAACTGTTTTTT.

The rearrangement joins TRBV19 to TRBJ1-3, with D uncertain. Germline V CDR1 and CDR2: LNHDA, SQIVND (reference sequence). V was trimmed by 3 bases and J by 0 bases, leaving 9 bases between them. The CDR3 consists of 15 residues. The CDR3 spells CASSMSGASGNTIYF. CDR3 coding DNA: TGTGCCAGTAGTATGTCGGGAGCCTCTGGAAACACCATATATTTT. The complete variable domain, with remaining parts taken from reference TRBV19 and TRBJ1-3, reads DGGITQSPKYLFRKEGQNVTLSCEQNLNHDAMYWYRQDPGQGLRLIYYSQIVNDFQKGDIAEGYSVSREKKESFPLTVTSAQKNPTAFYLCASSMSGASGNTIYFGEGSWLTVV.

V usage is TRBV5-5 and J usage is TRBJ2-3; a possible D gene is TRBD1 (6 bases). This CDR3 contains 16 residues. Germline assignment: CDR1 SGHKS and CDR2 YYEKEE (reference sequence). V was shortened by 4 bases and J by 1 base, with 16 bases between the two germline ends. CDR3 DNA: TGTGCCAGCAGCCAACAGGGTTTTTTAGGCACAGATACGCAGTATTTT. Protein product: CASSQQGFLGTDTQYF.

V and J are TRBV19 and TRBJ1-3, with TRBD1 as a possible D gene (5 bases). The V and J ends lost 6 bases and 0 bases respectively, with 15 bases between them. Germline loops: CDR1 LNHDA, CDR2 SQIVND (reference sequence). The CDR3 runs to 16 residues. The CDR3 reads CASSSRDFSSGNTIYF. The CDR3 DNA reads TGTGCCAGTAGCTCTCGGGACTTCAGCTCTGGAAACACCATATATTTT. Full variable domain (outside the CDR3, taken from reference TRBV19 and TRBJ1-3): DGGITQSPKYLFRKEGQNVTLSCEQNLNHDAMYWYRQDPGQGLRLIYYSQIVNDFQKGDIAEGYSVSREKKESFPLTVTSAQKNPTAFYLCASSSRDFSSGNTIYFGEGSWLTVV.

A word on this clone: Distinct nucleotide sequences in the sample also encode this CDR3. The chain has TRBV5-6 and TRBJ1-1, with 7 positions matching TRBD1. J was trimmed by 3 bases and V by 2 bases; bases with no gene match: 1. The CDR3 is made up of 13 amino acids. Germline V gene data show CDR1 as SGHDT and CDR2 as YYEEEE. CDR3 in amino acids: CASSFDRDTEAFF. The CDR3 DNA sequence: TGTGCCAGCAGCTTTGACAGGGACACTGAAGCTTTCTTT.

This rearrangement joins TRBV7-2 to TRBJ2-4; D gene ambiguous. V was trimmed by 0 bases and J by 2 bases, leaving 5 bases between them. CDR1 and CDR2 from the germline V gene are SGHTA and FQGNSA. The CDR3 length is 14 residues. CDR3 DNA: TGTGCCAGCAGCTTAGCTAAAACCAAAAACATTCAGTACTTC. Protein: CASSLAKTKNIQYF.

V and J are TRBV5-1 and TRBJ1-2; D is unresolved. Trimming stripped 2 bases from V and 4 bases from J, with 12 bases between. Germline V lookup: CDR1 SGHRS, CDR2 YFSETQ. There are 14 residues in the CDR3. CDR3 protein: CASSFLDEGYGYTF. The CDR3 DNA follows: TGCGCCAGCAGCTTCCTTGATGAGGGCTATGGCTACACCTTC.

The genes are TRBV14 and TRBJ1-1, with TRBD1 matching 9 bases. J was trimmed by 4 bases and V by 4 bases; bases with no gene match: 7. The CDR3 covers 15 residues. CDR1 and CDR2 from the germline V gene are SGHDN and FVKESK. Written as DNA, the CDR3 is TGTGCCAGCAGCCCACAGGGGGCAATTTCCACTGAAGCTTTCTTT. Translating it yields CASSPQGAISTEAFF.

In its sample, this clone was seen a few times. The rearrangement links TRBV6-5 to TRBJ2-1, with D perhaps matching TRBD2 (6 bases). This CDR3 contains 16 residues. V lost 0 bases, J lost 6 bases, and 15 bases lay in between. CDR1 and CDR2 (germline): MNHEY, SVGAGI. This chain's CDR3 is CASSYSKGRGFNEQFF. The CDR3 coding sequence is TGTGCCAGCAGTTACTCGAAGGGACGGGGGTTCAATGAGCAGTTCTTC.

CDR3 region: CASSSLFGNTIYF. CDR3 DNA sequence: TGTGCCAGCAGTTCCCTATTTGGAAACACCATATATTTT. J is TRBJ1-3 and V is TRBV28; the D is unclear. The V end lost 4 bases, the J end lost 3 bases, and 7 bases lay between the germline ends. This CDR3 has 13 residues. In germline, CDR1 is MDHEN, CDR2 SYDVKM.

The V call is TRBV9, the J call TRBJ2-1, with TRBD2 matching over 13 bases. There are 17 residues in the CDR3. Germline-derived CDR1 and CDR2 are SGDLS and YYNGEE. J was trimmed by 6 bases and V by 4 bases; bases with no gene match: 10. CDR3 in DNA: TGTGCCAGCAGCTCCCGACTAGCGGGGGGCCTCGGCAATGAGCAGTTCTTC. It yields the protein CASSSRLAGGLGNEQFF.

The V gene is TRBV19, the J gene TRBJ1-5; D is unclear. V gave up 3 bases and J gave up 5 bases, with 17 bases separating them. This CDR3 contains 16 residues. Looked up from germline, CDR1 is LNHDA and CDR2 is SQIVND (reference sequence). The CDR3 DNA sequence: TGTGCCAGTAGTATTCGAGTTTTGAGTCCTTATCAGCCCCAGCATTTT. The encoded protein is CASSIRVLSPYQPQHF.

This sequence joins TRBV5-6 and TRBJ1-1; 8 bases map to TRBD1. This CDR3 has 14 residues. From germline, CDR1 is SGHDT and CDR2 YYEEEE. V was pared by 0 bases and J by 6 bases, with 4 bases of the junction left unmatched. DNA of the CDR3: TGTGCCAGCAGCTTGGCGGACAGGGCAGCTGAAGCTTTCTTT. Its protein product is CASSLADRAAEAFF.

For the CDR3, the DNA is TGTGCCAGCAGCCACCGCCGCGGGCCTTTGAACACTGAAGCTTTCTTT. Amino acid sequence: CASSHRRGPLNTEAFF. The chain carries TRBV6-2 or TRBV6-3 and TRBJ1-1; no clear D gene. V shed 6 bases and J shed 0 bases, with 17 bases lying between them. The germline gives CDR1 MNHEY, CDR2 SVGEGT. This CDR3 is 16 amino acids long.

This chain links TRBV11-2 with TRBJ2-1; 14 bases fit TRBD2. V shed 5 bases, J shed 12 bases, and the junction held 9 bases outside the gene matches. The CDR3 is 15 amino acids. From germline, CDR1 is SGHAT and CDR2 FQNNGV. The CDR3 DNA sequence: TGTGCCAGCAGCCGGACGACTAGCGGGGGGGCCATGCAGTTCTTC. Translation gives CASSRTTSGGAMQFF.

V usage is TRBV9 and J usage is TRBJ1-1; 7 bases match TRBD1. With V trimmed by 3 bases and J by 6 bases, 5 bases remained unmatched. The CDR3 is made up of 13 amino acids. Germline values: CDR1 SGDLS, CDR2 YYNGEE. The CDR3 bases are TGTGCCAGCAGCGGGAGGACAGGTTCTGAAGCTTTCTTT. This codes for CASSGRTGSEAFF.

The V and J genes are TRBV14 and TRBJ2-3; 8 nucleotides agree with TRBD1. This CDR3 has 15 residues. After removal of 1 base from V and 2 bases from J, the junction contained 2 bases not matched to a gene. Germline V CDR1 and CDR2: SGHDN, FVKESK. CDR3 bases: TGTGCCAGCAGCCAAGTGGACAGGGTCACAGATACGCAGTATTTT. Translating gives CASSQVDRVTDTQYF.

This clone turned up a few times. The chain uses TRBV9 and TRBJ1-1; D unclear. Trimming shortened V by 1 base and J by 0 bases, and 22 bases separated the two germline ends. In germline, CDR1 is SGDLS, CDR2 YYNGEE. The CDR3 extends over 19 amino acids. As DNA, the CDR3 is TGTGCCAGCAGCGTAAATGAGGGAACACCCAAACTTATGAACACTGAAGCTTTCTTT. It translates to CASSVNEGTPKLMNTEAFF.

Comments on this clone: Other DNA sequences in this sample translate to the same CDR3. The genes are TRBV2 and TRBJ1-1; D gene unclear. The CDR3 has 13 amino acids. Germline V gene lookup returns CDR1 SNHLY and CDR2 FYNNEI. The V end lost 1 base, the J end lost 4 bases, and 7 bases lay between the germline ends. The CDR3 sequence is CASSEVEGTEAFF. The CDR3, as DNA: TGTGCCAGCAGTGAAGTGGAGGGCACTGAAGCTTTCTTT.

The V call is TRBV28, the J call TRBJ2-3, with D tentatively TRBD2 (6 bases). The CDR3 is 13 residues long. Germline CDR1 is MDHEN and CDR2 is SYDVKM. V shed 4 bases and J shed 4 bases, with 9 bases lying between them. The CDR3 nucleotides are TGTGCCAGCAGTTCCCCGGGGGCAGATACGCAGTATTTT. It translates to CASSSPGADTQYF.

V usage is TRBV2 and J usage is TRBJ1-1, with D perhaps matching TRBD1 (5 bases). The germline CDR1 and CDR2 sequences are SNHLY and FYNNEI. V lost 0 bases and J lost 3, with 8 bases in between. The CDR3 runs 14 residues. DNA of the CDR3: TGTGCCAGCAGTGAAGCGGGGGAGGACACTGAAGCTTTCTTT. It translates to CASSEAGEDTEAFF.

The rearrangement joins TRBV5-8 to TRBJ1-5; TRBD1 might be the D (5 bases). The CDR3 extends over 15 amino acids. In germline, CDR1 is SGHTS, CDR2 YDEGEE. V was trimmed by 4 bases and J by 0 bases, leaving 11 bases between them. CDR3 residues: CASSLGAVSNQPQHF. The CDR3 nucleotides are TGTGCCAGCAGCCTAGGGGCTGTTAGCAATCAGCCCCAGCATTTT.

This chain joins TRBV7-8 and TRBJ1-6; D perhaps matches TRBD1 (6 bases). The germline V gene encodes CDR1 SGHVS and CDR2 FQNEAQ. With 0 bases removed from V and 7 bases from J, the gap between germline ends came to 13 bases. The CDR3 covers 16 residues. CDR3 amino acids: CASSLAGGPENSPLHF. In DNA form, the CDR3 reads TGTGCCAGCAGCTTAGCGGGGGGGCCCGAGAATTCACCCCTCCACTTT. The entire variable domain, with the rest obtained from reference TRBV7-8 and TRBJ1-6, is as follows: GAGVSQSPRYKVAKRGQDVALRCDPISGHVSLFWYQQALGQGPEFLTYFQNEAQLDKSGLPSDRFFAERPEGSVSTLKIQRTQQEDSAVYLCASSLAGGPENSPLHFGNGTRLTVT.

This chain uses TRBV5-4 with TRBJ2-7, with 11 nucleotides matching TRBD1. The CDR3 contains 14 residues. CDR1 and CDR2 (germline): SGHNT, YYREEE (reference sequence). J gave up 5 bases and V 4 bases, and 5 bases lay outside the gene matches. The CDR3 here is CASSPDRGQNEQYF. CDR3 nucleotides: TGTGCCAGCAGCCCGGACAGGGGGCAGAACGAGCAGTACTTC.

This clone was found once. This chain connects TRBV28 to TRBJ1-5; TRBD1 might be the D (6 bases). This CDR3 has 15 amino acids. The germline gives CDR1 MDHEN, CDR2 SYDVKM. V lost 4 bases to trimming and J lost 6 bases, with 16 bases between them. The CDR3 protein is CASSSGTSRGQPQHF. The CDR3 bases are TGTGCCAGCAGTTCCGGGACATCTCGCGGTCAGCCCCAGCATTTT.

The chain uses TRBV3-1 (or the pseudogene TRBV3-2) and TRBJ1-6; a possible D gene is TRBD1 (5 bases). The CDR3 spans 15 residues. V lost 4 bases and J lost 8, with 15 bases in between. Germline loops: CDR1 LGHDT, CDR2 YNNKEL (reference sequence). CDR3: CASSRSGTGDSPLHF. DNA of the CDR3: TGTGCCAGCAGCCGCTCCGGGACTGGAGATTCACCCCTCCACTTT.

The chain has TRBV20-1 and TRBJ2-7, with 7 bases lining up with TRBD1. CDR1 DFQATT and CDR2 SNEGSKA come from the germline V gene (reference sequence). This CDR3 is built from 13 residues. With V trimmed by 3 bases and J by 2 bases, 4 bases remained unmatched. The CDR3 here is CSASGTATYEQYF. In nucleotides, the CDR3 is TGCAGTGCTAGTGGGACAGCCACCTACGAGCAGTACTTC.